The subject of this entry is one T cell receptor beta chain. The sample is drawn from a study of T cell responses to AZD1222 COVID-19 vaccine. The table came from immunoSEQ multiplex PCR; TCRdb's copy has only in-frame clones and leaves some out. This sample has more than 150,000 clones, with 94% found just once. The sequenced sample was peripheral blood, obtained 28 days after the second AZD1222 dose. The sequence was collected from an adult who received the AZD1222 COVID-19 vaccine.

CDR3 DNA: TGTGCCAGCAGGTTACATTATAGCAATCAGCCCCAGCATTTT. This sequence encodes CASRLHYSNQPQHF. This chain links TRBV28 with TRBJ1-5; D is unresolved. V was shortened by 6 bases and J by 0 bases, with 9 bases between the two germline ends. The CDR3 has 14 amino acids. The V gene's germline CDR1 is MDHEN and CDR2 SYDVKM.